The T cell receptor (beta chain) described here comes from a study of shared clonotypes between healthy human individuals. Using immunoSEQ multiplex PCR, the repertoire was profiled, and TCRdb retains in-frame clones only, with some absent. Of under 2.5 million clones listed, 92% are singletons. Study-level findings and limits: The naive CD4 repertoires of several donors were compared, and roughly 5% of clonotypes were shared.

As for this clone: Its antigen remains unidentified.

The sequence was obtained from a man aged 18 to 29 in good health. Some clones in this sample may be carry-over from other donors' samples. The sequencing input was naive CD4+ T cells from PBMCs. Subset noted: CD45RA+ positively selected.

CDR3 loop: CAWRGGRSYNEQFF. CDR3 bases: TGTGCCTGGAGAGGAGGGAGATCCTACAATGAGCAGTTCTTC. The genes are TRBV30 and TRBJ2-1; D is perhaps TRBD2 (6 bases). The CDR3 runs 14 residues. Germline CDR1 reads GTSNPN; CDR2 reads SVGIG (reference sequence). The V end lost 3 bases, the J end lost 1 base, and 10 bases lay between the germline ends.